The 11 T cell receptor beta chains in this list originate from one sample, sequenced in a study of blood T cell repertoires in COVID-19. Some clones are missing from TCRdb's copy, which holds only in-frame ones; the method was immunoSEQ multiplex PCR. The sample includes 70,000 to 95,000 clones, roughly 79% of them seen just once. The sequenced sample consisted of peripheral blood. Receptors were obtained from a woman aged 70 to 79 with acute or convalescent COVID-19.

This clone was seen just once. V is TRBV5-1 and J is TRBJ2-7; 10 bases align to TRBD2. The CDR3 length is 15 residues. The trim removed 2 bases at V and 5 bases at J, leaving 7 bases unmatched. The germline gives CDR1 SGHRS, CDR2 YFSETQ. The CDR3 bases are TGCGCCAGCAGCTTCCCTCTAGCGGGAGTACACGAGCAGTACTTC. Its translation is CASSFPLAGVHEQYF.

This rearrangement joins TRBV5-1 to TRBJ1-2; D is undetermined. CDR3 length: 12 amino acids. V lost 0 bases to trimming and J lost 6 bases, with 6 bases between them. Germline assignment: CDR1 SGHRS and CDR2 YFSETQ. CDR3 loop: CASSLGGDGYTF. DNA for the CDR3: TGCGCCAGCAGCTTGGGCGGGGATGGCTACACCTTC.

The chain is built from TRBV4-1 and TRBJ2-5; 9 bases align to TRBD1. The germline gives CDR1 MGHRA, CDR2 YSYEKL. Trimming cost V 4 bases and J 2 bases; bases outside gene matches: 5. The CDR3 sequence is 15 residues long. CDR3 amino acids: CASSRQGTGQETQYF. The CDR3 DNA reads TGCGCCAGCAGCCGCCAAGGGACAGGGCAAGAGACCCAGTACTTC.

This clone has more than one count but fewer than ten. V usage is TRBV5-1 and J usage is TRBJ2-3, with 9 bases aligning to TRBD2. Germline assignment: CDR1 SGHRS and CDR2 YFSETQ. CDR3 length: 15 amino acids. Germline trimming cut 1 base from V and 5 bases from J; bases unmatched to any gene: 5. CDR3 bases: TGCGCCAGCAGCTTGAAAGGCGGGAGGGGAGATACGCAGTATTTT. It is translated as CASSLKGGRGDTQYF.

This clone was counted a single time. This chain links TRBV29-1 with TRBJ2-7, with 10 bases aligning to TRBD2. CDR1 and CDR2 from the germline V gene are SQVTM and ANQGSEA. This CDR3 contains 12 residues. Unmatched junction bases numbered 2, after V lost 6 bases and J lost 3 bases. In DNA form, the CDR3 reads TGCAGCGTCGGGACTAGCGTCTACGAGCAGTACTTC. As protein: CSVGTSVYEQYF.

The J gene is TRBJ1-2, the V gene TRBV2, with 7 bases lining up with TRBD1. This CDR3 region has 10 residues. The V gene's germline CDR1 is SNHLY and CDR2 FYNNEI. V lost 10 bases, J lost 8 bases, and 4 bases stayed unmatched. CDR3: CAKRGQGYTF. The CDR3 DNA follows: TGTGCCAAAAGGGGGCAAGGCTACACCTTC.

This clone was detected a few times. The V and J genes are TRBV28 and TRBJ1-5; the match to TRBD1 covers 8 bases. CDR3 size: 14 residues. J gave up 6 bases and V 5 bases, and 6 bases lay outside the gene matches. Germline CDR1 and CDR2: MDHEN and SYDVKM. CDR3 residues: CASSGRQGSQPQHF. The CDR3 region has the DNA TGTGCCAGCAGTGGGCGACAGGGGAGTCAGCCCCAGCATTTT.

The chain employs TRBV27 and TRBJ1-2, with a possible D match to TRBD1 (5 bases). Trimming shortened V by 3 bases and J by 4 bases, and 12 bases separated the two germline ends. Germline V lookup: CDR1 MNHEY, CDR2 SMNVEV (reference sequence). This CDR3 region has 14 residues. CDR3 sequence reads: CASSFNRPPYGYTF. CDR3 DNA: TGTGCCAGCAGTTTCAACAGGCCACCCTATGGCTACACCTTC.

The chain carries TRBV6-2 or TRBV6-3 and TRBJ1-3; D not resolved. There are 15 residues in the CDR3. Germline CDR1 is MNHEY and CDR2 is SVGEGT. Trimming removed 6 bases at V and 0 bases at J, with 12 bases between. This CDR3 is CASSPDGSSGNTIYF. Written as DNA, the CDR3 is TGTGCCAGCAGCCCGGACGGGAGCTCTGGAAACACCATATATTTT.

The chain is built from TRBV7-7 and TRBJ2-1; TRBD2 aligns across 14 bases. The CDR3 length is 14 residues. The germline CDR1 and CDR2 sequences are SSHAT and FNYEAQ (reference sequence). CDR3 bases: TGTGGACCGGGACTAGCGGGAGCCCACAATGAGCAGTTCTTC. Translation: CGPGLAGAHNEQFF.

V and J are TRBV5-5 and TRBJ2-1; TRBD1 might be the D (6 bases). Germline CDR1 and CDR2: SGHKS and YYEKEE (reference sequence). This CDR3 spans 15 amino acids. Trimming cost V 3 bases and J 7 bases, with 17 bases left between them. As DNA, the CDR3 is TGTGCCAGCAGCTCGGGACATTCCACGCGGAATGAGCAGTTCTTC. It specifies CASSSGHSTRNEQFF.